This T cell receptor beta chain was obtained from a study of Ad26.COV2.S vaccination and SARS-CoV-2 variants. Study-level points and caveats: Breadth, reportedly substantial, characterized the spike-specific CD8+ and CD4+ T cell responses after vaccination.

The ends lost 5 bases at V and 6 bases at J; junction bases unmatched: 9. Germline loops: CDR1 SGHTA, CDR2 FQGNSA. This CDR3 has 16 residues. Treatment noted: over 15 received Ad26.COV2.S at low or high dose, single or two shots; 5 received placebo; per-sample allocation not given. At day 63 after the first vaccine or placebo injection, samples were drawn. A word on this clone: What it binds is not known.

Assay: immunoSEQ multiplex PCR; the TCRdb copy retains only in-frame clones and omits some. Of about 280,000 clones in the sample, over 75% are singletons; the top ten hold around 3%. This material consisted of peripheral blood, taken in a trial of Ad26.COV2.S vaccine versus placebo. This TCR came from a person between 18 and 65 years old who received the Ad26.COV2.S COVID-19 vaccine or a placebo. The chain is built from TRBV7-2 and TRBJ2-1; 11 nucleotides line up with TRBD2. The CDR3 protein is CASSPRPLAGGNEQFF. The CDR3 region has the DNA TGTGCCAGCAGCCCCCGCCCGCTAGCGGGGGGCAATGAGCAGTTCTTC.